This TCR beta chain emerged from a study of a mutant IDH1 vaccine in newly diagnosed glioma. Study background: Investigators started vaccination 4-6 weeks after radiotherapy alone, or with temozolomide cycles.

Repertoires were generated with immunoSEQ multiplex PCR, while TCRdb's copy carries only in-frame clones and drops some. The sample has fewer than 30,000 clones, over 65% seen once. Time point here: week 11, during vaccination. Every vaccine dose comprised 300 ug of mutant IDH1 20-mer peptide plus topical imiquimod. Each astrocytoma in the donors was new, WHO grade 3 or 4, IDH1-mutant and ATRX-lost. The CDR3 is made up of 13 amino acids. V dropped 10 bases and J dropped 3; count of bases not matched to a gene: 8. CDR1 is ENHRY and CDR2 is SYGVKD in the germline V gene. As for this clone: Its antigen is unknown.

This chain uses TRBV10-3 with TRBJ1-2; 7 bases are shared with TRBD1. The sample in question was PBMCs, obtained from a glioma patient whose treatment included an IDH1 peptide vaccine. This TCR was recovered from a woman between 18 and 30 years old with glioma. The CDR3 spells CATRDSGDYGYTF. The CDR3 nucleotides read TGTGCCACGAGGGACAGCGGCGACTATGGCTACACCTTC.